Listed here are 29 T cell receptor beta chains from one sample, sequenced in a study of Ad26.COV2.S vaccination and SARS-CoV-2 variants. Some clones are missing from TCRdb's copy, which holds only in-frame ones; the method was immunoSEQ multiplex PCR. Counted here are roughly 180,000 clones, roughly 85% occurring once; the ten biggest clones make up 5% to 7%. Specimen: peripheral blood, collected after recovery from COVID-19. These receptors all come from a human donor who had recovered from COVID-19.

J is TRBJ1-1 and V is TRBV29-1, with 9 bases fitting TRBD1. Germline trimming cut 4 bases from V and 8 bases from J; bases unmatched to any gene: 2. Germline V CDR1 and CDR2: SQVTM, ANQGSEA. This CDR3 is built from 11 residues. The CDR3 loop is CSVAGTGEAFF. CDR3 DNA: TGCAGCGTTGCCGGGACAGGGGAAGCTTTCTTT.

V gene TRBV28 combines with J gene TRBJ1-2; D is possibly TRBD1 (6 bases). V lost 3 bases and J lost 8, with 16 bases in between. This CDR3 is 14 amino acids long. Germline V gene data show CDR1 as MDHEN and CDR2 as SYDVKM. CDR3 nucleotides: TGTGCCAGCAGTTTGACAGGACGGACCGCCGGCTACACCTTC. Its translation is CASSLTGRTAGYTF.

The V call is TRBV11-2, the J call TRBJ2-1; 11 bases are shared with TRBD2. The germline V gene has CDR1 SGHAT and CDR2 FQNNGV. This CDR3 region has 15 residues. V lost 7 bases and J lost 3; bases outside the gene matches: 5. DNA for the CDR3: TGTGCCAGCACCCTTAGCGGGGGGGTCTACAATGAGCAGTTCTTC. Residues: CASTLSGGVYNEQFF.

The rearrangement joins TRBV5-6 to TRBJ2-3; the match to TRBD2 covers 14 bases. Germline loops: CDR1 SGHDT, CDR2 YYEEEE. The V gene end was trimmed by 3 bases and the J gene end by 7 bases; junction bases not matched to a gene: 7. The CDR3 sequence is 16 residues long. The CDR3 DNA follows: TGTGCCAGCAGCTCGACTAGCGGGAGGGTCCAGTATACGCAGTATTTT. It specifies CASSSTSGRVQYTQYF. The full variable domain, with the rest looked up from reference TRBV5-6 and TRBJ2-3, is DAGVTQSPTHLIKTRGQQVTLRCSPKSGHDTVSWYQQALGQGPQFIFQYYEEEERQRGNFPDRFSGHQFPNYSSELNVNALLLGDSALYLCASSSTSGRVQYTQYFGPGTRLTVL.

The chain is built from TRBV5-6 and TRBJ1-4; no clear D gene. CDR1 and CDR2 (germline): SGHDT, YYEEEE. V dropped 1 base and J dropped 8 bases, with 15 bases sitting between them. The CDR3 has 15 residues. The DNA for the CDR3 is TGTGCCAGCAGCTTGATTGGCCTTAACCGGGAAAAACTGTTTTTT. This gives the protein CASSLIGLNREKLFF.

The chain recombines TRBV2 with TRBJ2-7, with D perhaps matching TRBD2 (6 bases). V was shortened by 6 bases and J by 0 bases, with 15 bases between the two germline ends. The CDR3 is 15 residues long. Germline CDR1 and CDR2: SNHLY and FYNNEI. CDR3 region: CASSLTRGSSYEQYF. In DNA form, the CDR3 reads TGTGCCAGCAGCCTAACCCGGGGGAGCTCCTACGAGCAGTACTTC.

This chain connects TRBV10-3 to TRBJ1-3, with D uncertain. With 2 bases removed from V and 1 base from J, the gap between germline ends came to 6 bases. Germline V gene data show CDR1 as ENHRY and CDR2 as SYGVKD. The CDR3 contains 14 residues. Written as DNA, the CDR3 is TGTGCCATCAGTGAGACGGGTTCTGGAAACACCATATATTTT. Amino acids: CAISETGSGNTIYF.

In this sample, this clone turned up a few times. This CDR3 is CASSRDWGPYEQYF. The CDR3 bases are TGCGCCAGCAGCCGTGACTGGGGGCCCTACGAGCAGTACTTC. This rearrangement joins TRBV5-1 to TRBJ2-7; D might be TRBD1 (6 bases). The length of the CDR3 is 14 residues. Germline V lookup: CDR1 SGHRS, CDR2 YFSETQ. V was cut by 4 bases and J by 2 bases, with 13 bases left in between.

This sequence joins TRBV5-4 and TRBJ2-3; TRBD2 matches at 10 bases. Germline lookup yields CDR1 SGHNT and CDR2 YYREEE (reference sequence). The J segment lost 10 bases and the V segment lost 7 bases, leaving 15 bases of the junction unmatched. The CDR3 has 15 amino acids. CDR3 sequence: CASAAGAGGPRAQYF. Written as DNA, the CDR3 is TGTGCCAGCGCTGCGGGAGCGGGGGGGCCGAGAGCGCAGTATTTT.

This chain connects TRBV4-1 to TRBJ2-3, with TRBD2 identical over 10 bases. The germline V gene encodes CDR1 MGHRA and CDR2 YSYEKL. CDR3 length: 18 residues. The trim removed 4 bases at V and 2 bases at J, leaving 12 bases unmatched. CDR3 nucleotide sequence: TGCGCCAGCAGCCCAGGTGGGAAGCGGGGGGGCATCACAGATACGCAGTATTTT. This sequence encodes CASSPGGKRGGITDTQYF.

The V and J genes are TRBV2 and TRBJ2-7; D is unresolved. V was pared by 3 bases and J by 5 bases, with 14 bases between. Germline V lookup: CDR1 SNHLY, CDR2 FYNNEI. The length of the CDR3 is 14 residues. Here the CDR3 DNA reads TGTGCCAGCAGTGAGTCCAGTAGTGGCCACGAGCAGTACTTC. It codes for CASSESSSGHEQYF.

The chain couples TRBV19 to TRBJ2-2, with D tentatively TRBD2 (5 bases). Trimming cost V 6 bases and J 2 bases, with 13 bases left between them. The germline V gene encodes CDR1 LNHDA and CDR2 SQIVND (reference sequence). The CDR3 is made up of 15 amino acids. In DNA, the CDR3 is TGTGCCAGTAGCCCCATGGGAGATAACACCGGGGAGCTGTTTTTT. Its protein is CASSPMGDNTGELFF.

This sequence joins TRBV27 and TRBJ2-3; 11 nucleotides agree with TRBD2. Germline V CDR1 and CDR2: MNHEY, SMNVEV (reference sequence). The CDR3 totals 13 residues. The ends lost 10 bases at V and 4 bases at J; junction bases unmatched: 4. CDR3 amino acids: CAIPSGGSDTQYF. The CDR3 nucleotides are TGTGCCATTCCTAGCGGGGGGTCAGATACGCAGTATTTT.

The chain combines TRBV30 with TRBJ2-5; D is perhaps TRBD2 (6 bases). The CDR3 is 14 amino acids. Trimming removed 2 bases at V and 5 bases at J, with 15 bases between. Germline CDR1 reads GTSNPN; CDR2 reads SVGIG (reference sequence). CDR3 amino acids: CAWSPKGTGETQYF. CDR3 DNA: TGTGCCTGGAGTCCGAAAGGGACTGGTGAGACCCAGTACTTC.

The chain's CDR3 is CASSAKQGLGTGELFF. The DNA for the CDR3 is TGTGCCAGCAGCGCAAAACAGGGATTGGGCACCGGGGAGCTGTTTTTT. The J gene is TRBJ2-2, the V gene TRBV11-2; TRBD1 might be the D (6 bases). The CDR3 is 16 amino acids. V was trimmed by 5 bases and J by 4 bases, leaving 17 bases between them. The germline gives CDR1 SGHAT, CDR2 FQNNGV.

The chain has TRBV28 and TRBJ1-5; no firm D call. The germline gives CDR1 MDHEN, CDR2 SYDVKM. This CDR3 spans 15 amino acids. V was pared by 5 bases and J by 10 bases, with 21 bases between. The CDR3 sequence: CASSPLERPRIPQHF. For the CDR3, the DNA is TGTGCCAGCAGTCCTCTAGAGAGGCCTCGAATACCCCAGCATTTT.

The chain employs TRBV7-2 and TRBJ2-3, with D uncertain. V lost 6 bases to trimming and J lost 2 bases, with 12 bases between them. The CDR3 extends over 14 amino acids. Germline V gives CDR1 SGHTA, CDR2 FQGNSA. The CDR3 is CASRSRTFTDTQYF. CDR3 bases: TGTGCCAGCAGATCCCGGACCTTCACAGATACGCAGTATTTT.

The rearrangement links TRBV11-2 to TRBJ2-1, with TRBD2 matching over 9 bases. The germline gives CDR1 SGHAT, CDR2 FQNNGV. V lost 6 bases and J lost 4; bases outside the gene matches: 4. This CDR3 spans 14 amino acids. The CDR3 is CASSRTSAYNEQFF. The DNA of the CDR3 is TGTGCCAGCAGTCGGACTAGCGCTTACAATGAGCAGTTCTTC.

The rearrangement uses TRBV7-3 and TRBJ2-2, with 8 bases identical to TRBD1. Trimming removed 5 bases from V and 0 bases from J; junction bases left unmatched: 8. CDR1 is SGHTA and CDR2 is FQGTGA in the germline V gene. The CDR3 loop spans 17 amino acids. This CDR3 reads CASSRDRFWANTGELFF. CDR3 bases: TGTGCCAGCAGCCGGGACAGGTTCTGGGCGAACACCGGGGAGCTGTTTTTT. Together with reference TRBV7-3 and TRBJ2-2, the CDR3 gives the full variable domain: GAGVSQTPSNKVTEKGKYVELRCDPISGHTALYWYRQSLGQGPEFLIYFQGTGAADDSGLPNDRFFAVRPEGSVSTLKIQRTERGDSAVYLCASSRDRFWANTGELFFGEGSRLTVL.

The chain carries TRBV10-3 and TRBJ1-3, with D perhaps matching TRBD1 (5 bases). The germline CDR1 and CDR2 sequences are ENHRY and SYGVKD. This CDR3 is built from 14 residues. Trimming stripped 5 bases from V and 7 bases from J, with 15 bases between. For the CDR3, the DNA is TGTGCCATCAGTACGTCAGGGAGTCGGAACACCATATATTTT. This sequence encodes CAISTSGSRNTIYF.

Comments on this clone: Other DNA sequences from this sample encode an identical CDR3 as well. The J gene is TRBJ1-2, the V gene TRBV6-1, with D hard to call. Germline V gives CDR1 MNHNS, CDR2 SASEGT. The ends were cut back, 0 bases at V and 1 base at J, with 3 bases in the middle. CDR3 length: 13 residues. CDR3 DNA: TGTGCCAGCAGTGAAGCGGGTAACTATGGCTACACCTTC. This encodes CASSEAGNYGYTF.

The chain employs TRBV27 and TRBJ1-1, with D possibly matching TRBD1 (5 bases). The CDR3 extends over 14 amino acids. V lost 6 bases and J 1 base, leaving 12 bases between the germline ends. Looked up from germline, CDR1 is MNHEY and CDR2 is SMNVEV (reference sequence). This CDR3 is CASSSPRGNTEAFF. In DNA form, the CDR3 reads TGTGCCAGCAGCTCCCCGAGGGGGAACACTGAAGCTTTCTTT.

The chain links TRBV6-5 to TRBJ2-1, with TRBD2 identical over 7 bases. This CDR3 has 13 amino acids. Germline V gives CDR1 MNHEY, CDR2 SVGAGI. Trimming took 6 bases from V and 7 from J; bases not matched to a gene: 6. The CDR3 sequence: CASSGAGVNEQFF. The CDR3 nucleotides are TGTGCCAGCAGCGGGGCGGGAGTAAATGAGCAGTTCTTC.

The chain has TRBV3-1 (or the pseudogene TRBV3-2) and TRBJ2-1; 10 bases fit TRBD2. Trimming cost V 4 bases and J 4 bases; bases outside gene matches: 4. The CDR3 consists of 15 residues. Per germline, CDR1 LGHDT and CDR2 YNNKEL (reference sequence). The CDR3 sequence is CASSPTSGVYNEQFF. For the CDR3, the DNA is TGTGCCAGCAGCCCCACTAGCGGGGTTTACAATGAGCAGTTCTTC.

On this clone: Other DNA variants within this sample encode the same CDR3. V is TRBV7-3 and J is TRBJ2-7; the match to TRBD2 covers 7 bases. Trimming took 5 bases from V and 7 from J; bases not matched to a gene: 14. This CDR3 contains 15 residues. Germline CDR1 and CDR2: SGHTA and FQGTGA. The CDR3 sequence is CASSPTGGAGGEQYF. In DNA form, the CDR3 reads TGTGCCAGCAGCCCCACAGGTGGGGCCGGGGGGGAGCAGTACTTC.

The rearrangement joins TRBV4-1 to TRBJ2-1; tentative D call: TRBD2 (6 bases). V dropped 4 bases and J dropped 7 bases, with 14 bases sitting between them. Germline-derived CDR1 and CDR2 are MGHRA and YSYEKL. The CDR3 length is 14 residues. In nucleotides, the CDR3 is TGCGCCAGCAGCCTGTCCCGGGACTTGAATGAGCAGTTCTTC. Translation: CASSLSRDLNEQFF.

V is TRBV29-1 and J is TRBJ1-1; D is uncertain. The germline CDR1 and CDR2 sequences are SQVTM and ANQGSEA. Trimming shortened V by 6 bases and J by 0 bases, and 8 bases separated the two germline ends. This CDR3 comprises 12 residues. Written as DNA, the CDR3 is TGCAGCGTCGAGAAGATGAACACTGAAGCTTTCTTT. Translated, it gives CSVEKMNTEAFF.

The chain recombines TRBV12-3 or TRBV12-4 with TRBJ1-2; possibly TRBD1 for D (6 bases). This CDR3 has 13 residues. The V gene lost 6 bases and the J gene lost 4 bases, with 12 bases spanning the gap. The CDR3 DNA reads as TGTGCCAGCAGCCTCAGGGGTGGCTATGGCTACACCTTC. The encoded protein is CASSLRGGYGYTF.

This sequence joins TRBV30 and TRBJ2-7; TRBD1 matches at 7 bases. This CDR3 comprises 13 residues. V lost 5 bases to trimming and J lost 0 bases; unmatched junction nucleotides: 4. Per the germline V gene, CDR1 is GTSNPN and CDR2 is SVGIG (reference sequence). In nucleotides, the CDR3 is TGTGCCTGGGGGACAGCATCCTCCTACGAGCAGTACTTC. This gives the protein CAWGTASSYEQYF.